Below, 17 T cell receptor beta chains from the same sample are listed, as sequenced in a study of CD8+CD57+ T cells in acquired aplastic anemia. The template used for profiling TCR beta VDJ and CDR3 was genomic DNA. TCRdb processed the reads anew with MiXCR; each CDR3 protein has one entry. The sample has about 240,000 distinct CDR3 sequences, approximately 45% seen once. Sequenced patients had shown CD8+CD57+ cell expansion by flow cytometry. Sequenced input: sorted CD4+, CD8+, or CD8+CD57+ T cells (not recorded which) from PBMCs. These receptor sequences come from a human donor with aplastic anemia.

This clonotype was recorded once. Likely a read error: the CDR3 ends without its conserved phenylalanine or tryptophan. It is unclear where the CDR3 begins or ends on the DNA, so no DNA is shown, and the CDR3 is as TCRdb lists it. This chain links TRBV15 with TRBJ2-1; no DNA check was done on the table's D call, TRBD1. The CDR3 adds up to 12 amino acids, both ends counted. In germline, CDR1 is LNHNV, CDR2 YYDKDF (reference sequence). The CDR3 region is CATYRVATMSSC.

This sequence joins TRBV7-8 and TRBJ1-1; D remains unclear. There are 12 residues in the CDR3. Germline V gene sequence: CDR1 SGHVS, CDR2 FQNEAQ. V was trimmed by 0 bases and J by 3 bases, leaving 2 bases between them. This chain's CDR3 is CASSLAYTEAFF. CDR3 coding DNA: TGTGCCAGCAGCTTAGCTTACACTGAAGCTTTCTTT.

In this sample, this clonotype turned up a few times. This chain uses TRBV7-2 with TRBJ2-7; D may be TRBD1 or TRBD2 (7 bases each). Trimming removed 5 bases at V and 0 bases at J, with 14 bases between. The CDR3 loop spans 15 amino acids. Germline V gene sequence: CDR1 SGHTA, CDR2 FQGNSA. As DNA, the CDR3 is TGTGCCAGCAGCCCTCAGGGGGGGGCCTCCTACGAGCAGTACTTC. The encoded protein is CASSPQGGASYEQYF.

This clonotype was observed at least ten times. V and J are TRBV7-2 and TRBJ1-1; D may be TRBD1 (6 bases). V was pared by 5 bases and J by 1 base, with 14 bases between. Germline lookup yields CDR1 SGHTA and CDR2 FQGNSA. There are 15 residues in the CDR3. CDR3 sequence reads: CASSINRVPNTEAFF. The CDR3 region has the DNA TGTGCCAGCAGCATAAACAGGGTCCCGAACACTGAAGCTTTCTTT. Full variable domain (remainder filled in from reference TRBV7-2 and TRBJ1-1): GAGVSQSPSNKVTEKGKDVELRCDPISGHTALYWYRQSLGQGLEFLIYFQGNSAPDKSGLPSDRFSAERTGGSVSTLTIQRTQQEDSAVYLCASSINRVPNTEAFFGQGTRLTVV.

Concerning this clonotype: This could be a read error, since a much larger clone is one nucleotide away. The chain has TRBV6-5 and TRBJ2-5; the D gene is possibly TRBD2 (6 bases). Germline V gene lookup returns CDR1 MNHEY and CDR2 SVGAGI. V was clipped by 6 bases and J by 4 bases, with 21 bases between them. The CDR3 runs 16 residues. The CDR3 bases are TGTGCCAGCAGGGGGGGAGGCGGGACCCAATTAGAGACCCAGTACTTC. This gives the protein CASRGGGGTQLETQYF.

Many counts were recorded for this clonotype. This chain joins TRBV7-6 and TRBJ1-1; D is unresolved. This CDR3 is built from 13 residues. Trimming removed 1 base at V and 2 bases at J, with 5 bases between. The germline V gene has CDR1 SGHVS and CDR2 FNYEAQ. CDR3 protein: CASSLGINTEAFF. CDR3 DNA: TGTGCCAGCAGCTTAGGCATAAACACTGAAGCTTTCTTT.

The gene calls are TRBV19 and TRBJ2-1; D is perhaps TRBD1 or TRBD2 (6 bases each). Germline assignment: CDR1 LNHDA and CDR2 SQIVND (reference sequence). The germline V and J ends were trimmed by 6 bases and 8 bases, with 14 bases remaining between them. This CDR3 contains 13 residues. The CDR3 DNA is TGTGCCAGTAGCACCTGGGGGGCACATGAGCAGTTCTTC. Translated: CASSTWGAHEQFF.

This clonotype was picked up many times. The CDR3 bases are TGCGCCAGCAGCCAAGATAGCGGGGACTACGAGCAGTACTTC. Translated: CASSQDSGDYEQYF. The rearrangement uses TRBV4-1 and TRBJ2-7; 8 nucleotides match TRBD2. Germline V lookup: CDR1 MGHRA, CDR2 YSYEKL. The J segment lost 3 bases and the V segment lost 0 bases, leaving 1 base of the junction unmatched. The CDR3 contains 14 residues.

In the case of this clonotype: With a much larger clone just one base away, this may be a read error. The J gene is TRBJ1-1, the V gene TRBV20-1; the D gene is possibly TRBD1 (5 bases). This CDR3 has 13 residues. Germline V lookup: CDR1 DFQATT, CDR2 SNEGSKA (reference sequence). Between the trimmed V and J ends, which lost 7 bases and 3 bases, there was a span of 15 bases. The CDR3 is CSGGGGKDTEAFF. Written as DNA, the CDR3 is TGCAGTGGGGGTGGGGGAAAGGACACTGAAGCTTTCTTT.

The genes are TRBV20-1 and TRBJ2-7; 11 positions match TRBD2. The CDR3 has 13 residues. Per the germline V gene, CDR1 is DFQATT and CDR2 is SNEGSKA (reference sequence). V gave up 3 bases and J gave up 2 bases; unmatched junction bases: 0. CDR3 nucleotides: TGCAGTGCTAGGACTAGCGGGACCTACGAGCAGTACTTC. Translated, it gives CSARTSGTYEQYF.

This clonotype was counted ten times or more. V gene TRBV7-9 combines with J gene TRBJ1-4; D gene unclear. This CDR3 region has 12 residues. Germline-derived CDR1 and CDR2 are SEHNR and FQNEAQ (reference sequence). V was shortened by 2 bases and J by 8 bases, with 6 bases between the two germline ends. CDR3 sequence: CASSLPREKLFF. The CDR3 region has the DNA TGTGCCAGCAGCTTACCAAGGGAAAAACTGTTTTTT.

The chain has TRBV7-9 and TRBJ2-7; 9 nucleotides align to TRBD2. The CDR3 consists of 15 residues. The V segment lost 6 bases and the J segment 6 bases; nucleotides outside the gene matches: 12. Germline loops: CDR1 SEHNR, CDR2 FQNEAQ (reference sequence). CDR3 amino acids: CASRSREGLYREQYF. DNA for the CDR3: TGTGCCAGCAGATCGCGGGAGGGGCTCTACCGCGAGCAGTACTTC.

In regard to this clonotype: The conserved final phenylalanine or tryptophan is absent from the CDR3, which likely points to a read error. This chain connects TRBV29-1 to TRBJ1-1; D ambiguous. The CDR3 consists of 12 residues. Germline CDR1 and CDR2: SQVTM and ANQGSEA. Trimming pared 7 bases from V and 1 base from J, leaving 10 bases between. CDR3 loop: CSAAFKNTEAFL. CDR3 bases: TGCAGCGCCGCATTTAAGAACACTGAAGCTTTCTTG.

As concerns this clonotype: The junction departs from the called germline gene at one end, perhaps through a read error. V and J are TRBV12-3 or TRBV12-4 and TRBJ2-7, with TRBD1 matching over 11 bases. The CDR3 runs 19 residues. CDR3 nucleotides: TGTGCCAGCAGCTTAGAGGCTAGCGGAGGACAGGGGGCCGCCTACGAGCAGTACTTC. As protein: CASSLEASGGQGAAYEQYF.

This chain links TRBV2 with TRBJ2-2; weak D call: TRBD1 (5 bases). CDR1 is SNHLY, CDR2 FYNNEI, per germline. This CDR3 comprises 16 residues. Trimming cost V 9 bases and J 0 bases, with 17 bases left between them. The CDR3 nucleotides read TGTGCCAGTGACTGGCAGGGCGGTACGAACACCGGGGAGCTGTTTTTT. This gives the protein CASDWQGGTNTGELFF.

This clonotype occurred many times. The chain recombines TRBV7-8 with TRBJ1-5; 7 bases are shared with TRBD1. V lost 4 bases, J lost 7 bases, and 13 bases stayed unmatched. CDR3 length: 16 amino acids. Germline V gives CDR1 SGHVS, CDR2 FQNEAQ. This chain's CDR3 is CASSSRTGEKFQPQHF. The CDR3 bases are TGTGCCAGCAGCTCGCGCACAGGGGAGAAGTTCCAGCCCCAGCATTTT.

This clonotype has ten or more counts. This sequence joins TRBV11-3 and TRBJ2-2, with a possible D match to TRBD1 (5 bases). The length of the CDR3 is 15 residues. The V end lost 4 bases, the J end lost 5 bases, and 14 bases lay between the germline ends. Germline lookup yields CDR1 SGHNT and CDR2 YENEEA. The CDR3 DNA is TGTGCCAGCAGCTCGCGCCAGGGTAAAACCGGGGAGCTGTTTTTT. Translating it yields CASSSRQGKTGELFF.